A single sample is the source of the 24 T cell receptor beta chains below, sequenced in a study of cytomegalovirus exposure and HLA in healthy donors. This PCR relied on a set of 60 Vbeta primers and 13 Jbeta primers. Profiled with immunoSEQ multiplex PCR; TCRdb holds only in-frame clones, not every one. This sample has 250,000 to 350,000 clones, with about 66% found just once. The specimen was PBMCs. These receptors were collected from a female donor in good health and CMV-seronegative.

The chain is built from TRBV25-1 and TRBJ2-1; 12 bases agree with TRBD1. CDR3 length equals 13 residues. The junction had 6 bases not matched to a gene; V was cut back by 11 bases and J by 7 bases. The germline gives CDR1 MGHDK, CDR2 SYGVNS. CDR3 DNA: TGTGCCGGCGGGACAGGGGGCCAGAATGAGCAGTTCTTC. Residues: CAGGTGGQNEQFF.

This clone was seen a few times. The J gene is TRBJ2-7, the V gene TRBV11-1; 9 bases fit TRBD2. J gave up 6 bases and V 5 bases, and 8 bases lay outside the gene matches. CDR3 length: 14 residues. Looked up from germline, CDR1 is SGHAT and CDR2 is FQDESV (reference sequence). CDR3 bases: TGTGCCAGCAGCCGTAGCGGGAGTCGTTCCGAGCAGTACTTC. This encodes CASSRSGSRSEQYF.

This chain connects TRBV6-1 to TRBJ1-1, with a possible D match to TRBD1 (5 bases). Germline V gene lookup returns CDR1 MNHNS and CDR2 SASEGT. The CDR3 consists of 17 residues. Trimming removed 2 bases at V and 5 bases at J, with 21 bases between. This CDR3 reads CASSETYSDWGETEAFF. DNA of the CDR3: TGTGCCAGCAGTGAAACCTATTCCGATTGGGGGGAGACTGAAGCTTTCTTT.

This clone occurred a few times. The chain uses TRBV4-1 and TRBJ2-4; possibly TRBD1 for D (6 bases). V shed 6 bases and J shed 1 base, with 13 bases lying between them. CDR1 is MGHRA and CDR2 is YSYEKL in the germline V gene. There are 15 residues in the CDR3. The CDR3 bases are TGCGCCAGCAGGACCGTAGGGGGTGCCAAAAACATTCAGTACTTC. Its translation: CASRTVGGAKNIQYF.

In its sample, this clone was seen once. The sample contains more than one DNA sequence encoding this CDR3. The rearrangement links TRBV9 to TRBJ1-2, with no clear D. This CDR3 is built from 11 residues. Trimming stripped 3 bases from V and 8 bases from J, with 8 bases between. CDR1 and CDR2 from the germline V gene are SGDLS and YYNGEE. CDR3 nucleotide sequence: TGTGCCAGCAGCGCCTCCGGGGGCTACACCTTC. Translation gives CASSASGGYTF.

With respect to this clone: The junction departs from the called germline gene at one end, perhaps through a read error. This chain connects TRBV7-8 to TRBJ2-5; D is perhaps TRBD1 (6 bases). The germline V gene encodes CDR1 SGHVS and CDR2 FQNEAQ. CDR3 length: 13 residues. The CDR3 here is CAGSWTDQETQYF. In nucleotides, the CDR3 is TGTGCCGGCAGCTGGACAGACCAAGAGACCCAGTACTTC.

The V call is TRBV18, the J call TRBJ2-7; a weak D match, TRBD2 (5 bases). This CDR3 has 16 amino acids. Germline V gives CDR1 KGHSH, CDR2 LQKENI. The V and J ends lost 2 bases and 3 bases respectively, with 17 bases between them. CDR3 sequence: CASSPISQAADYEQYF. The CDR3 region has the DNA TGTGCCAGCTCACCAATCTCCCAAGCGGCGGACTACGAGCAGTACTTC.

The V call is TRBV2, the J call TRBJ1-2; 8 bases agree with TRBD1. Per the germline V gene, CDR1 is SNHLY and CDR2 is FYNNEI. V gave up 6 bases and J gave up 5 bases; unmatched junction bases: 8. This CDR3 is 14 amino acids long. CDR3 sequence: CASSAGQGKYGYTF. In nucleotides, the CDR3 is TGTGCCAGCAGCGCTGGACAGGGTAAATATGGCTACACCTTC.

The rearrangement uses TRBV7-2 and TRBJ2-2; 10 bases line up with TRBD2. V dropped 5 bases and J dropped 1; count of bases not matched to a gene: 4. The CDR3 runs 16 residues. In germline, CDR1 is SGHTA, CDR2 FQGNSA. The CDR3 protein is CASSRRTSGNTGELFF. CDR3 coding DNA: TGTGCCAGCAGCCGCAGGACTAGCGGGAACACCGGGGAGCTGTTTTTT.

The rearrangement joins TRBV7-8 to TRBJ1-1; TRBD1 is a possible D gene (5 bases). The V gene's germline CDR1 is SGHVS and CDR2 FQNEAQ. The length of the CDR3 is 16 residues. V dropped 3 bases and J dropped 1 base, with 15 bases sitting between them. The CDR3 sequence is CASSFLRGVANTEAFF. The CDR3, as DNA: TGTGCCAGCAGCTTTCTTCGGGGGGTGGCGAACACTGAAGCTTTCTTT.

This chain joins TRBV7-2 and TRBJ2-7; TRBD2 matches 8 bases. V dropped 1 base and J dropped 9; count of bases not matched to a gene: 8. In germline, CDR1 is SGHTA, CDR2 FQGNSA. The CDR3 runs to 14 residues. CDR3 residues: CASSLEVGTRRQYF. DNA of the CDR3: TGTGCCAGCAGCTTAGAGGTCGGGACTAGGCGGCAGTACTTC.

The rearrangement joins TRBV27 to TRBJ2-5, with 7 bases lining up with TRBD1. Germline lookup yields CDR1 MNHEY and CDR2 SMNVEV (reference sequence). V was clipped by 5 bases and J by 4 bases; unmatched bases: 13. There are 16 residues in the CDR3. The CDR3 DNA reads TGTGCCAGCAGTAGTACAGGGGCCCCCTCGGGAGAGACCCAGTACTTC. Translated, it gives CASSSTGAPSGETQYF.

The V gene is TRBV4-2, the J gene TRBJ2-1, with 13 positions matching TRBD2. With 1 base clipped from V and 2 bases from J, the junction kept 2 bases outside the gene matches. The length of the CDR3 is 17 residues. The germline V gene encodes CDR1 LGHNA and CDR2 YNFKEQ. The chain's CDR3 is CASSQGGLAGTYNEQFF. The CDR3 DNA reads TGTGCCAGCAGCCAAGGGGGACTAGCGGGGACCTACAATGAGCAGTTCTTC.

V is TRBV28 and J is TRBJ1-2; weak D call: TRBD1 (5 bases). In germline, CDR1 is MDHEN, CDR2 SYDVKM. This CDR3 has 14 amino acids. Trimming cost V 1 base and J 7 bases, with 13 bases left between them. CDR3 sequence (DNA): TGTGCCAGCAGTTTATTGGATCAGGGAGGTGGCTACACCTTC. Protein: CASSLLDQGGGYTF.

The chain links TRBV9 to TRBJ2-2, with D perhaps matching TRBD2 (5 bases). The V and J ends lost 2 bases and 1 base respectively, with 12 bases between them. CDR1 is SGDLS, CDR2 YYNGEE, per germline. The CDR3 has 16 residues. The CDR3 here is CASSVSAQRNTGELFF. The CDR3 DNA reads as TGTGCCAGCAGCGTTAGCGCCCAGAGGAACACCGGGGAGCTGTTTTTT.

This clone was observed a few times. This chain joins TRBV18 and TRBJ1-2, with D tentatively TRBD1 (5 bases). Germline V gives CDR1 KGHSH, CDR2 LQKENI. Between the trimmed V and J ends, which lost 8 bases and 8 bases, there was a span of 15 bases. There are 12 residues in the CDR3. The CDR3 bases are TGTGCCAGCCAAGCAGGGAAGGAGGGCTACACCTTC. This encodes CASQAGKEGYTF. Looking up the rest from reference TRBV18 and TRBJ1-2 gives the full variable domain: NAGVMQNPRHLVRRRGQEARLRCSPMKGHSHVYWYRQLPEEGLKFMVYLQKENIIDESGMPKERFSAEFPKEGPSILRIQQVVRGDSAAYFCASQAGKEGYTFGSGTRLTVV.

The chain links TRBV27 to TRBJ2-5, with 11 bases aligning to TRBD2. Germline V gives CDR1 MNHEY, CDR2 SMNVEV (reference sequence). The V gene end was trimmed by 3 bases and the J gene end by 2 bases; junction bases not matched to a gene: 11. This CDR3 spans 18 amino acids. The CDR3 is CASSLTSGALLLQETQYF. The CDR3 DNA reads TGTGCCAGCAGTTTGACTAGCGGGGCCCTGTTACTTCAAGAGACCCAGTACTTC.

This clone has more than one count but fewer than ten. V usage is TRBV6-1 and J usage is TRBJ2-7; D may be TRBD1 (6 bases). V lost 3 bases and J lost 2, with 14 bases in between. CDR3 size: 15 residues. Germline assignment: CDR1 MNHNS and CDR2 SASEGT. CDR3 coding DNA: TGTGCCAGCAGTGATATCCGGCAGGGGACCTACGAGCAGTACTTC. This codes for CASSDIRQGTYEQYF.

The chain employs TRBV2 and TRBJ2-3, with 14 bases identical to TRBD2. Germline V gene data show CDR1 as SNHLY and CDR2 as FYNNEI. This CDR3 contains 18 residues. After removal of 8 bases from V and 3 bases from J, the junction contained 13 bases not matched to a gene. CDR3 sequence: CASSGLAGVNQITDTQYF. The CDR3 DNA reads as TGTGCCAGCTCGGGACTAGCGGGAGTCAACCAAATAACAGATACGCAGTATTTT.

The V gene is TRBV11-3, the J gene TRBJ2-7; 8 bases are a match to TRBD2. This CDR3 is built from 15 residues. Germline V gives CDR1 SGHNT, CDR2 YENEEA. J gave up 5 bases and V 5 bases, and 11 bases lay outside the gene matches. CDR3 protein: CASSPRVAGPNEQYF. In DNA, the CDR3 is TGTGCCAGCAGCCCTCGCGTAGCGGGACCTAACGAGCAGTACTTC.

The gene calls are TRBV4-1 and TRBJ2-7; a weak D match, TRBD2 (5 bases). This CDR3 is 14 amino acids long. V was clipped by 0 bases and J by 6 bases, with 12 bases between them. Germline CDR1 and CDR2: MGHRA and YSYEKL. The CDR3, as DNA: TGCGCCAGCAGCCAAGATGGGAGCATGAGCGAGCAGTACTTC. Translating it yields CASSQDGSMSEQYF.

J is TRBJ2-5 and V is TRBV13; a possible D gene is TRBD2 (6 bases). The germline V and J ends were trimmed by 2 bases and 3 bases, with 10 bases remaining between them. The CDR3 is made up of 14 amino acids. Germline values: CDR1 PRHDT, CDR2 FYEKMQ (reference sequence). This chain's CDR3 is CASSLTGVEETQYF. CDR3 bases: TGTGCCAGCAGCTTAACGGGAGTCGAAGAGACCCAGTACTTC.

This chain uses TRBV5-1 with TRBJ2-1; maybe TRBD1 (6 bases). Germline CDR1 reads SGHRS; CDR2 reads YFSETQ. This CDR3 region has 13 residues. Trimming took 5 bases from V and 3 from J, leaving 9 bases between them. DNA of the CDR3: TGCGCCAGCAGAGGGGGAGTCTACAATGAGCAGTTCTTC. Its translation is CASRGGVYNEQFF.

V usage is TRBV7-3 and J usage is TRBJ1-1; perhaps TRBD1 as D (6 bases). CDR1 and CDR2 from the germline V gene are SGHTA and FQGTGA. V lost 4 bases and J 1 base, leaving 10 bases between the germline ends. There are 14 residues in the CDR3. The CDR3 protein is CASSSPDRNTEAFF. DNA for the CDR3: TGTGCCAGCAGCTCACCGGACAGGAACACTGAAGCTTTCTTT.